This T cell receptor beta chain was recorded in a study of T cells in Graves' hyperthyroidism and ophthalmopathy. TCR beta CDR3 region amplification was performed from RNA transcripts. The HTBI primer set was used in a first-round RT-PCR of the TCR CDR3. TCRdb re-called the multiplex PCR reads with MiXCR, one entry per CDR3 protein. The table includes roughly 99,000 distinct CDR3 sequences, roughly 15% detected once. PBMCs were obtained from about 9.9 ml fresh peripheral blood. Trimming shortened V by 1 base and J by 4 bases, and 11 bases separated the two germline ends. This CDR3 has 14 residues. Looked up from germline, CDR1 is GTSNPN and CDR2 is SVGIG (reference sequence). A note on this clonotype: Just one base apart from a much larger clone, this may be a read error.

This receptor was identified in a woman aged 50 to 65 with Graves' hyperthyroidism. The sample was blood. The rearrangement links TRBV30 to TRBJ2-1; D assignment may be TRBD1 or TRBD2 (5 bases each). As DNA, the CDR3 is TGTGCCTGGAGTGGCATTGGGGGTTACAATGAGCAGTTCTTC. Amino acid sequence: CAWSGIGGYNEQFF.